Below are 26 T cell receptor beta chains sequenced from a single sample in a study of graft-versus-host responses after intestinal transplantation. Profiling relied on immunoSEQ multiplex PCR, and the TCRdb table lists in-frame clones only, not all of them. The table shows 20,000 to 25,000 clones, with roughly 87% occurring only once. Sequencing was performed on PBMCs, taken about 69 days after intestinal transplantation. These receptor sequences come from a human patient who received an intestinal transplant, so some T cells may come from the graft donor.

The chain employs TRBV27 and TRBJ2-2; D gene ambiguous. Germline loops: CDR1 MNHEY, CDR2 SMNVEV (reference sequence). The CDR3 covers 11 residues. Trimming cost V 3 bases and J 6 bases, with 2 bases left between them. The CDR3, as DNA: TGTGCCAGCAGTTTGTCCGGGGAGCTGTTTTTT. Residues: CASSLSGELFF.

The rearrangement links TRBV21-1 to TRBJ1-3; the D segment call TRBD1 is taken from the table without a DNA check. TRBV21-1 is labeled a pseudogene. The CDR3 is made up of 16 amino acids. The CDR3, as DNA: TGTGCCAGCAGCACCGGGACAGGGTCCTCTGGAAACACCATATATTTT. It specifies CASSTGTGSSGNTIYF.

The table lists this clone with a count of one. This rearrangement joins TRBV11-2 to TRBJ1-1; D is unresolved. CDR1 SGHAT and CDR2 FQNNGV come from the germline V gene. V was clipped by 4 bases and J by 5 bases, with 8 bases between them. The CDR3 consists of 12 residues. The CDR3 DNA reads TGTGCCAGCAGCTCCCCATTTACTGAAGCTTTCTTT. Translation: CASSSPFTEAFF.

This clone appeared a few times. The V and J genes are TRBV27 and TRBJ1-3, with D unresolved. Germline V gene data show CDR1 as MNHEY and CDR2 as SMNVEV (reference sequence). V shed 6 bases and J shed 2 bases, with 20 bases lying between them. The CDR3 is made up of 17 amino acids. The CDR3 DNA follows: TGTGCCAGCAGCCCTAGGGCGGGAGGAGGTGCTGGAAACACCATATATTTT. Residues: CASSPRAGGGAGNTIYF.

The chain has TRBV4-1 and TRBJ1-2; tentatively, D is TRBD1 (5 bases). Germline CDR1 and CDR2: MGHRA and YSYEKL. This CDR3 is 16 amino acids long. V dropped 1 base and J dropped 5 bases, with 17 bases sitting between them. CDR3 nucleotides: TGCGCCAGCAGCCAAGGGAACGGGTGGGGCCCTTATGGCTACACCTTC. The encoded protein is CASSQGNGWGPYGYTF.

The chain employs TRBV19 and TRBJ1-5; D is unclear. The CDR3 contains 15 residues. V was shortened by 4 bases and J by 0 bases, with 10 bases between the two germline ends. Germline V gene sequence: CDR1 LNHDA, CDR2 SQIVND (reference sequence). CDR3 bases: TGTGCCAGTAGTACGGCGGCTTATAGCAATCAGCCCCAGCATTTT. This gives the protein CASSTAAYSNQPQHF.

The chain joins TRBV5-8 to TRBJ1-2; TRBD1 matches 11 bases. The junction had 10 bases not matched to a gene; V was cut back by 6 bases and J by 0 bases. This CDR3 is 17 amino acids long. The germline CDR1 and CDR2 sequences are SGHTS and YDEGEE. The CDR3 reads CASIKWTGGDPNYGYTF. In nucleotides, the CDR3 is TGTGCCAGCATCAAATGGACAGGGGGCGACCCTAACTATGGCTACACCTTC.

The V gene is TRBV23-1, the J gene TRBJ1-3; D uncertain. TRBV23-1 qualifies as an ORF whose function is uncertain. The CDR3 has 17 amino acids. V was clipped by 0 bases and J by 2 bases, with 14 bases between them. CDR3 sequence: CASSQSPGVKTGNTIYF. CDR3 coding DNA: TGCGCCAGCAGTCAATCCCCAGGCGTCAAAACTGGAAACACCATATATTTT.

This chain connects TRBV13 to TRBJ1-2, with TRBD1 matching over 9 bases. This CDR3 comprises 15 residues. Germline V CDR1 and CDR2: PRHDT, FYEKMQ (reference sequence). Unmatched junction bases numbered 10, after V lost 5 bases and J lost 6 bases. CDR3: CASSIDRDRVNGYTF. CDR3 nucleotides: TGTGCCAGCAGCATCGACCGGGACAGGGTTAATGGCTACACCTTC.

This chain uses TRBV7-9 with TRBJ1-4; no definite D call. CDR3 size: 13 residues. Germline CDR1 SEHNR, CDR2 FQNEAQ (reference sequence). V was shortened by 5 bases and J by 6 bases, with 10 bases between the two germline ends. CDR3 amino acids: CASSAQLDEKLFF. Written as DNA, the CDR3 is TGTGCCAGCAGCGCCCAGTTAGATGAAAAACTGTTTTTT.

This CDR3 is CSVSRELAIQSRANVLTF. In DNA form, the CDR3 reads TGCAGCGTTTCGAGAGAACTAGCCATACAAAGTCGGGCCAACGTCCTGACTTTC. J is TRBJ2-6 and V is TRBV29-1; TRBD2 is a possible D gene (6 bases). The CDR3 spans 18 residues. Germline CDR1 is SQVTM and CDR2 is ANQGSEA. V lost 5 bases to trimming and J lost 5 bases, with 25 bases between them. Full variable domain (missing parts from reference TRBV29-1 and TRBJ2-6): SAVISQKPSRDICQRGTSLTIQCQVDSQVTMMFWYRQQPGQSLTLIATANQGSEATYESGFVIDKFPISRPNLTFSTLTVSNMSPEDSSIYLCSVSRELAIQSRANVLTFGAGSRLTVL.

This sequence joins TRBV27 and TRBJ1-2; 7 bases are shared with TRBD1. J lost 6 bases, V lost 1 base, and 8 bases had no gene match. The CDR3 is 15 amino acids. Looked up from germline, CDR1 is MNHEY and CDR2 is SMNVEV (reference sequence). In nucleotides, the CDR3 is TGTGCCAGCAGTTTATGCTCACAGGGGTGCCATGGCTACACCTTC. Amino acid sequence: CASSLCSQGCHGYTF.

The gene calls are TRBV11-2 and TRBJ1-1, with TRBD1 identical over 10 bases. Per germline, CDR1 SGHAT and CDR2 FQNNGV. V trimming: 5 bases; J trimming: 4 bases; junction bases outside the gene matches: 4. This CDR3 is built from 14 residues. CDR3 region: CASSPWDRGTEAFF. The DNA of the CDR3 is TGTGCCAGCAGCCCCTGGGACAGGGGCACTGAAGCTTTCTTT.

J is TRBJ1-2 and V is TRBV27; maybe TRBD1 (5 bases). From germline, CDR1 is MNHEY and CDR2 SMNVEV (reference sequence). Between the trimmed V and J ends, which lost 2 bases and 6 bases, there was a span of 13 bases. This CDR3 region has 14 residues. The CDR3 protein is CASSLGSQVNGYTF. CDR3 nucleotide sequence: TGTGCCAGCAGTTTAGGCTCACAGGTGAATGGCTACACCTTC.

V and J are TRBV30 and TRBJ1-1, with D perhaps matching TRBD1 (5 bases). The CDR3 consists of 13 residues. Trimming cost V 2 bases and J 3 bases, with 10 bases left between them. Germline V lookup: CDR1 GTSNPN, CDR2 SVGIG (reference sequence). CDR3 protein: CAWSSDRDTEAFF. CDR3 coding DNA: TGTGCCTGGAGTTCTGACAGAGACACTGAAGCTTTCTTT.

CDR3 DNA sequence: TGTGCCAGCAGTTACAGGGGGTCTAACTATGGCTACACCTTC. This codes for CASSYRGSNYGYTF. The V gene is TRBV27, the J gene TRBJ1-2; 8 nucleotides line up with TRBD1. V lost 4 bases to trimming and J lost 0 bases; unmatched junction nucleotides: 1. CDR1 is MNHEY and CDR2 is SMNVEV in the germline V gene (reference sequence). There are 14 residues in the CDR3.

The V and J genes are TRBV6-6 and TRBJ2-4; tentative D call: TRBD1 (6 bases). Germline V lookup: CDR1 MNHNY, CDR2 SVGAGI (reference sequence). Trimming cost V 2 bases and J 7 bases, with 15 bases left between them. CDR3 length: 15 amino acids. The CDR3 reads CASSYATGSVNIQYF. CDR3 nucleotide sequence: TGTGCCAGCAGTTACGCAACAGGGTCGGTGAACATTCAGTACTTC.

The J gene is TRBJ1-1, the V gene TRBV6-6; D perhaps matches TRBD1 (6 bases). CDR1 and CDR2 from the germline V gene are MNHNY and SVGAGI (reference sequence). V dropped 1 base and J dropped 4 bases, with 13 bases sitting between them. The CDR3 totals 15 residues. CDR3 sequence reads: CASSYYREVRTEAFF. In DNA, the CDR3 is TGTGCCAGCAGTTACTACAGGGAGGTTCGCACTGAAGCTTTCTTT.

The V and J genes are TRBV7-9 and TRBJ1-1, with TRBD1 as a possible D gene (6 bases). V was clipped by 5 bases and J by 5 bases, with 18 bases between them. The germline gives CDR1 SEHNR, CDR2 FQNEAQ (reference sequence). This CDR3 contains 15 residues. CDR3 DNA sequence: TGTGCCAGCAGCCCCCGATCAGGGGTTGGAACTGAAGCTTTCTTT. This gives the protein CASSPRSGVGTEAFF.

The chain recombines TRBV30 with TRBJ1-5; D is undetermined. The V and J ends lost 0 bases and 2 bases respectively, with 11 bases between them. CDR3 length: 15 amino acids. CDR1 is GTSNPN and CDR2 is SVGIG in the germline V gene (reference sequence). The CDR3 sequence: CAWSVRDLGNQPQHF. The CDR3 DNA sequence: TGTGCCTGGAGTGTACGGGATTTGGGCAATCAGCCCCAGCATTTT.

This clone occurred once. The V call is TRBV4-1, the J call TRBJ1-6; the match to TRBD1 covers 7 bases. Germline V gives CDR1 MGHRA, CDR2 YSYEKL. V lost 5 bases to trimming and J lost 6 bases; unmatched junction nucleotides: 10. The CDR3 extends over 16 amino acids. The CDR3 DNA sequence: TGCGCCAGCAGCTTCCTGGGGACAGAACCTAATTCACCCCTCCACTTT. It specifies CASSFLGTEPNSPLHF.

CDR3 sequence: CASSLGQGIGYTF. CDR3 bases: TGTGCCAGCAGCTTAGGACAGGGAATAGGCTACACCTTC. The chain recombines TRBV7-9 with TRBJ1-2; 7 bases align to TRBD1. The junction had 4 bases not matched to a gene; V was cut back by 1 base and J by 8 bases. Germline V gives CDR1 SEHNR, CDR2 FQNEAQ (reference sequence). This CDR3 has 13 amino acids.

V usage is TRBV19 and J usage is TRBJ2-2, with a possible D match to TRBD1 (6 bases). Trimming removed 2 bases from V and 4 bases from J, with 11 bases in between. From germline, CDR1 is LNHDA and CDR2 SQIVND (reference sequence). The length of the CDR3 is 15 residues. CDR3 sequence: CASSIMGAGTGELFF. The DNA for the CDR3 is TGTGCCAGTAGTATAATGGGGGCTGGCACCGGGGAGCTGTTTTTT.

V gene TRBV15 combines with J gene TRBJ2-6; D is uncertain. This CDR3 spans 16 amino acids. Between the trimmed V and J ends, which lost 2 bases and 4 bases, there was a span of 12 bases. CDR1 is LNHNV, CDR2 YYDKDF, per germline (reference sequence). Here the CDR3 DNA reads TGTGCCACCAGCAGATTTAGGGTACTGGGGGCCAACGTCCTGACTTTC. Translated: CATSRFRVLGANVLTF.

V and J are TRBV28 and TRBJ1-5; TRBD1 agrees at 7 bases. CDR1 is MDHEN and CDR2 is SYDVKM in the germline V gene. The CDR3 runs to 16 residues. With V trimmed by 7 bases and J by 4 bases, 13 bases remained unmatched. The CDR3: CASTHRDSLLNQPQHF. For the CDR3, the DNA is TGTGCCAGCACTCATAGGGACAGTCTATTAAATCAGCCCCAGCATTTT.

V gene TRBV19 combines with J gene TRBJ1-6; 10 bases are a match to TRBD1. The V gene's germline CDR1 is LNHDA and CDR2 SQIVND (reference sequence). The CDR3 consists of 17 residues. After removal of 1 base from V and 0 bases from J, the junction contained 0 bases not matched to a gene. The CDR3: CASSIGDRGSYNSPLHF. Here the CDR3 DNA reads TGTGCCAGTAGTATAGGGGACAGGGGCTCCTATAATTCACCCCTCCACTTT.